Shown below are 27 T cell receptor beta chains from a single sample sequenced in a study of blood T cells in healthy people across ages. With a J-beta primer mix and a sample-barcoded 5' primer, a second PCR ran about 6 to 11 cycles. One entry per CDR3 protein results from TCRdb running MiXCR on the 5' RACE reads. Of fewer than 900,000 distinct CDR3 sequences listed, 40% to 45% are singletons. The sample comprised blood. The receptors stem from a woman between 55 and 75 years old in good health.

On this clonotype: A read error may explain this, as a much larger clone is one base away. The V and J genes are TRBV7-2 and TRBJ2-1, with TRBD1 as a possible D gene (5 bases). Per germline, CDR1 SGHTA and CDR2 FQGNSA. The CDR3 totals 18 residues. The CDR3 DNA is TGTGCCAGCAGCTTAGGTTCGGGTTACGGACACTCCTGCAATGAGCAGTTCTTC. This codes for CASSLGSGYGHSCNEQFF.

The chain has TRBV20-1 and TRBJ1-2, with 9 bases that match TRBD1. V lost 1 base and J lost 8; bases outside the gene matches: 11. This CDR3 comprises 15 residues. Germline CDR1 and CDR2: DFQATT and SNEGSKA (reference sequence). Here the CDR3 reads CSARVLRDRERGYTF. CDR3 coding DNA: TGCAGTGCTAGAGTGCTCCGGGACAGGGAGCGGGGCTACACCTTC.

In this sample, this clonotype turned up a few times. The genes are TRBV7-8 and TRBJ2-5, with D possibly matching TRBD2 (5 bases). Germline V gene lookup returns CDR1 SGHVS and CDR2 FQNEAQ. Trimming removed 1 base from V and 5 bases from J, with 14 bases in between. The length of the CDR3 is 15 residues. CDR3 DNA: TGTGCCAGCAGCTTAGGGGTCGGTCCGGGGGAGACCCAGTACTTC. This gives the protein CASSLGVGPGETQYF.

V gene TRBV7-9 combines with J gene TRBJ2-1; 14 bases align to TRBD2. The end of the DNA fits TRBJ2-7 better, so the J call may be wrong. There are 19 residues in the CDR3. CDR1 is SEHNR and CDR2 is FQNEAQ in the germline V gene (reference sequence). CDR3 nucleotides: TGTGCCAGCAGCCCGAGCCGACTAGCGGGAGGGAGCTCCTACAATGAGCAGTACTTC. It yields the protein CASSPSRLAGGSSYNEQYF.

This clonotype was seen only once. V is TRBV20-1 and J is TRBJ2-1, with 11 bases matching TRBD1. This CDR3 spans 14 amino acids. Germline CDR1 DFQATT, CDR2 SNEGSKA (reference sequence). V shed 6 bases and J 6 bases; nucleotides not matched to a gene: 7. CDR3 in amino acids: CSARTGGGINEQFF. The CDR3 nucleotides are TGCAGTGCAAGGACAGGGGGCGGAATCAATGAGCAGTTCTTC.

The chain is built from TRBV6-5 and TRBJ1-4; no definite D call. CDR3 size: 15 residues. Germline assignment: CDR1 MNHEY and CDR2 SVGAGI. V shed 5 bases and J shed 3 bases, with 13 bases lying between them. CDR3 protein: CASSRQLLANEKLFF. CDR3 nucleotide sequence: TGTGCCAGCAGTCGGCAACTTTTGGCTAATGAAAAACTGTTTTTT.

This clonotype was counted only a few times. The rearrangement uses TRBV4-2 and TRBJ1-5; the match to TRBD1 covers 8 bases. The CDR3 consists of 16 residues. V shed 0 bases and J 4 bases; nucleotides not matched to a gene: 5. Germline values: CDR1 LGHNA, CDR2 YNFKEQ. CDR3 loop: CASSQDWTGSNQPQHF. The DNA of the CDR3 is TGTGCCAGCAGCCAAGATTGGACAGGGTCGAATCAGCCCCAGCATTTT.

J is TRBJ1-4 and V is TRBV28, with a weak D call TRBD1 (5 bases). The CDR3 sequence is 13 residues long. In germline, CDR1 is MDHEN, CDR2 SYDVKM. V was clipped by 8 bases and J by 3 bases, with 10 bases between them. The CDR3 is CASGGWANEKLFF. The DNA of the CDR3 is TGTGCCAGCGGGGGATGGGCTAATGAAAAACTGTTTTTT.

The rearrangement links TRBV5-1 to TRBJ1-1; D gene uncertain. V was pared by 1 base and J by 5 bases, with 15 bases between. Per the germline V gene, CDR1 is SGHRS and CDR2 is YFSETQ. CDR3 length: 15 residues. The CDR3 here is CASSLTGIQETEAFF. In nucleotides, the CDR3 is TGCGCCAGCAGCTTGACGGGAATTCAGGAAACTGAAGCTTTCTTT.

CDR3 nucleotide sequence: TGTGCCAGCAGCTTACGGGACTATAACGAGCAGTACTTC. Residues: CASSLRDYNEQYF. The rearrangement links TRBV7-2 to TRBJ2-7, with TRBD2 matching 7 bases. Germline loops: CDR1 SGHTA, CDR2 FQGNSA. CDR3 length: 13 residues. The V gene end was trimmed by 2 bases and the J gene end by 5 bases; junction bases not matched to a gene: 3.

In its sample, this clonotype was seen many times. As DNA, the CDR3 is TGTGCCAGCAGCATCCAACCGGTAGTGTCGGGACAGGGCCGCACCGGGGAGCTGTTTTTT. This gives the protein CASSIQPVVSGQGRTGELFF. The rearrangement joins TRBV9 to TRBJ2-2; 9 bases fit TRBD1. The CDR3 spans 20 residues. V gave up 4 bases and J gave up 4 bases; unmatched junction bases: 20. Germline CDR1 reads SGDLS; CDR2 reads YYNGEE.

This clonotype was seen a few times. The genes are TRBV7-3 and TRBJ1-6; 7 bases are shared with TRBD1. This CDR3 has 14 amino acids. Germline values: CDR1 SGHTA, CDR2 FQGTGA. The J segment lost 4 bases and the V segment lost 5 bases, leaving 2 bases of the junction unmatched. CDR3 loop: CASSRQGYNSPLHF. In DNA, the CDR3 is TGTGCCAGCAGCCGACAGGGATATAATTCACCCCTCCACTTT.

The genes are TRBV28 and TRBJ2-5; 7 bases map to TRBD1. The ends lost 3 bases at V and 1 base at J; junction bases unmatched: 5. From germline, CDR1 is MDHEN and CDR2 SYDVKM. The CDR3 spans 15 residues. The CDR3 sequence: CASSFATGRQETQYF. The CDR3 DNA sequence: TGTGCCAGCAGTTTTGCGACAGGGCGCCAAGAGACCCAGTACTTC.

This clonotype was detected only a few times. V is TRBV6-2 or TRBV6-3 and J is TRBJ2-7; D is undetermined. The V end was cut by 6 bases, the J end by 3 bases, with 21 bases between. Germline V gene data show CDR1 as MNHEY and CDR2 as SVGEGT. This CDR3 spans 16 amino acids. The CDR3 loop reads CASSRGSTPAGYEQYF. CDR3 DNA sequence: TGTGCCAGCAGCCGAGGATCGACACCGGCAGGCTACGAGCAGTACTTC.

The chain couples TRBV12-3 or TRBV12-4 to TRBJ2-5; D is unresolved. V shed 4 bases and J shed 11 bases, with 20 bases lying between them. The CDR3 covers 14 residues. This CDR3 is CASSSGSPYNEQYF. In DNA, the CDR3 is TGTGCCAGCAGTTCCGGTTCGCCCTACAATGAGCAGTACTTC.

In this sample, this clonotype turned up once. A read error may produce the germline difference seen at one junction end. V is TRBV2 and J is TRBJ2-5; 10 bases are a match to TRBD2. The DNA matches TRBJ2-7 better at its end, which makes the J call doubtful. Germline lookup yields CDR1 SNHLY and CDR2 FYNNEI. This CDR3 is 16 amino acids long. The CDR3 DNA follows: TGTGCCAGCAGTAAAGCGCAACTAGCGGGGTTCTACGAGCAGTACTTC. It yields the protein CASSKAQLAGFYEQYF.

This clonotype was seen more than once but under ten times. The CDR3 DNA reads as TGTGCCAGCAGCCGGGCAGGGTTCAATGAGCAGTTCTTC. Its protein product is CASSRAGFNEQFF. This chain connects TRBV3-1 to TRBJ2-1, with D perhaps TRBD1 (5 bases). Germline CDR1 reads LGHDT; CDR2 reads YNNKEL (reference sequence). The CDR3 length is 13 residues. The ends were cut back, 4 bases at V and 6 bases at J, with 10 bases in the middle.

This clonotype was seen a handful of times. The rearrangement joins TRBV6-5 to TRBJ2-1, with D possibly matching TRBD2 (6 bases). The CDR3 has 16 residues. V shed 1 base and J shed 5 bases, with 15 bases lying between them. Germline CDR1 is MNHEY and CDR2 is SVGAGI. CDR3 sequence (DNA): TGTGCCAGCAGTTACTGGGGGAGGAGGGCTCACAATGAGCAGTTCTTC. Amino acid sequence: CASSYWGRRAHNEQFF.

This clonotype was seen ten or more times. The rearrangement links TRBV27 to TRBJ2-7, with 10 bases lining up with TRBD2. The V gene's germline CDR1 is MNHEY and CDR2 SMNVEV (reference sequence). The CDR3 extends over 13 amino acids. Trimming at V came to 9 bases and at J to 3 bases, leaving 5 bases not matched to a gene. The CDR3 DNA is TGTGCCAGTCGGACTAGCGGAGTCTACGAGCAGTACTTC. Its protein is CASRTSGVYEQYF.

The count of this clonotype is one. CDR3 loop: CASSGELLITQYF. Written as DNA, the CDR3 is TGTGCCAGCAGTGGGGAATTACTCATTACGCAGTATTTT. The J gene is TRBJ2-3, the V gene TRBV25-1; the D is unclear. The germline gives CDR1 MGHDK, CDR2 SYGVNS. This CDR3 contains 13 residues. V lost 4 bases and J 8 bases, leaving 13 bases between the germline ends.

In its sample, this clonotype was seen many times. The chain joins TRBV29-1 to TRBJ2-1, with TRBD2 matching over 10 bases. CDR3 length: 14 amino acids. CDR1 is SQVTM and CDR2 is ANQGSEA in the germline V gene. Trimming took 4 bases from V and 4 from J; bases not matched to a gene: 4. CDR3 amino acids: CSVVGLAFYNEQFF. The CDR3 DNA follows: TGCAGCGTTGTGGGACTAGCGTTTTACAATGAGCAGTTCTTC.

The chain carries TRBV27 and TRBJ2-1; TRBD2 matches at 12 bases. Unmatched junction bases numbered 3, after V lost 6 bases and J lost 9 bases. The CDR3 is 13 amino acids. Germline loops: CDR1 MNHEY, CDR2 SMNVEV (reference sequence). The CDR3 reads CASRTSGSREQFF. The CDR3 DNA follows: TGTGCCAGCAGGACTAGCGGGAGTCGTGAGCAGTTCTTC.

This sequence joins TRBV9 and TRBJ2-1; perhaps TRBD2 as D (6 bases). The CDR3 length is 15 residues. Deletions cut 0 bases from V and 8 bases from J, with 15 bases between. Germline V lookup: CDR1 SGDLS, CDR2 YYNGEE. Here the CDR3 DNA reads TGTGCCAGCAGCGTAGTCCTTACTAGCAGCCATGAGCAGTTCTTC. It translates to CASSVVLTSSHEQFF.

This clonotype was found a few times. The chain uses TRBV20-1 and TRBJ2-3; D tentatively fits TRBD1 or TRBD2 (5 bases each). Per the germline V gene, CDR1 is DFQATT and CDR2 is SNEGSKA (reference sequence). Trimming shortened V by 6 bases and J by 1 base, and 17 bases separated the two germline ends. This CDR3 is built from 15 residues. CDR3 residues: CSAQTGQGGTDTQYF. CDR3 sequence (DNA): TGCAGTGCGCAAACCGGGCAGGGAGGCACAGATACGCAGTATTTT.

This clonotype occurred once. The chain carries TRBV3-1 and TRBJ1-5, with D possibly being TRBD1 (5 bases). Looked up from germline, CDR1 is LGHDT and CDR2 is YNNKEL (reference sequence). V was trimmed by 8 bases and J by 9 bases, leaving 20 bases between them. This CDR3 spans 14 amino acids. The CDR3 DNA is TGTGCCAGCTCCTCCCCGGGGCAGGGTGGGCCCCAGCATTTT. It is translated as CASSSPGQGGPQHF.

This clonotype was picked up a small number of times. The rearrangement links TRBV5-5 to TRBJ2-5; TRBD1 matches 10 bases. With V trimmed by 4 bases and J by 2 bases, 8 bases remained unmatched. CDR1 is SGHKS and CDR2 is YYEKEE in the germline V gene (reference sequence). The CDR3 loop spans 16 amino acids. CDR3 DNA sequence: TGTGCCAGCAGCCTTGGGACAGGGGAGGGGCAAGAGACCCAGTACTTC. Protein: CASSLGTGEGQETQYF.

This chain connects TRBV12-3 or TRBV12-4 to TRBJ2-7; D may match TRBD1 or TRBD2 (5 bases each). Trimming left V 3 bases short and J 3 bases short, with 18 bases between. The CDR3 has 16 residues. The CDR3, as DNA: TGTGCCAGCAGTTTTCCTCTCGGGACGGGCCACTACGAGCAGTACTTC. It codes for CASSFPLGTGHYEQYF.